The 5 T cell receptor beta chains given below trace back to one sample, sequenced in a study of blood T cell repertoires in COVID-19. The protocol was immunoSEQ multiplex PCR, while the TCRdb copy is restricted to in-frame clones and leaves out a portion. The data show about 270,000 clones, more than 65% seen once. The specimen sequenced was peripheral blood. The receptors derive from a woman under 30 with acute or convalescent COVID-19.

This rearrangement joins TRBV10-3 to TRBJ2-5; 8 bases align to TRBD2. This CDR3 is 15 amino acids long. V shed 2 bases, J shed 2 bases, and the junction held 4 bases outside the gene matches. Germline V gene sequence: CDR1 ENHRY, CDR2 SYGVKD. The CDR3 spells CAISEKTSVQETQYF. The CDR3, as DNA: TGTGCCATCAGTGAGAAGACTAGCGTGCAAGAGACCCAGTACTTC.

The table lists this clone with a few counts. Here the CDR3 reads CASSLEIGAGELFF. CDR3 DNA sequence: TGTGCCAGCAGCTTAGAGATCGGTGCCGGGGAGCTGTTTTTT. This chain joins TRBV11-2 and TRBJ2-2; the D is unclear. The CDR3 consists of 14 residues. The germline gives CDR1 SGHAT, CDR2 FQNNGV. Trimming cost V 0 bases and J 6 bases, with 8 bases left between them. The full variable domain, its missing parts supplied by reference TRBV11-2 and TRBJ2-2, is EAGVAQSPRYKIIEKRQSVAFWCNPISGHATLYWYQQILGQGPKLLIQFQNNGVVDDSQLPKDRFSAERLKGVDSTLKIQPAKLEDSAVYLCASSLEIGAGELFFGEGSRLTVL.

The rearrangement joins TRBV7-9 to TRBJ1-4; weak D call: TRBD1 (5 bases). V was clipped by 1 base and J by 5 bases, with 14 bases between them. The CDR3 has 16 residues. The germline CDR1 and CDR2 sequences are SEHNR and FQNEAQ (reference sequence). CDR3 nucleotides: TGTGCCAGCAGCTTAGGGTTGTGGGGCGTGAATGAAAAACTGTTTTTT. Translation gives CASSLGLWGVNEKLFF.

The genes are TRBV6-5 and TRBJ2-5; 9 bases map to TRBD1. The CDR3 is 13 residues long. V was clipped by 6 bases and J by 6 bases; unmatched bases: 5. Per germline, CDR1 MNHEY and CDR2 SVGAGI. CDR3 residues: CASSRGTGQTQYF. CDR3 bases: TGTGCCAGCAGCCGAGGGACAGGGCAGACCCAGTACTTC.

The rearrangement links TRBV10-3 to TRBJ1-2; 10 positions match TRBD1. Trimming took 1 base from V and 8 from J; bases not matched to a gene: 10. CDR1 is ENHRY and CDR2 is SYGVKD in the germline V gene. CDR3 length: 16 amino acids. CDR3 in amino acids: CAISEWPFGTGVGYTF. Here the CDR3 DNA reads TGTGCCATCAGTGAGTGGCCTTTTGGGACAGGGGTAGGCTACACCTTC.